Following are 3 T cell receptor beta chains from one sample sequenced in a study of shared clonotypes between healthy human individuals. Assay used: immunoSEQ multiplex PCR; TCRdb lists only in-frame clones, some missing. The sample consists of 730,000 or so clones, 55% to 75% of them appearing once. Sequencing was performed on memory CD4+ T cells sorted from blood. Subset reported: CD45RA-negative fraction. These receptors all stem from a woman between 25 and 40 years old in good health.

In this sample, this clone turned up a few times. This chain uses TRBV6-5 with TRBJ2-7; 11 bases are a match to TRBD1. The CDR3 contains 12 residues. Trimming cost V 6 bases and J 9 bases; bases outside gene matches: 4. Germline CDR1 and CDR2: MNHEY and SVGAGI. CDR3: CASRRGQGVQYF. The CDR3 DNA reads as TGTGCCAGCAGGAGGGGACAGGGGGTGCAGTACTTC.

V gene TRBV4-1 combines with J gene TRBJ1-5; TRBD1 agrees at 7 bases. V was clipped by 3 bases and J by 2 bases; unmatched bases: 7. Germline-derived CDR1 and CDR2 are MGHRA and YSYEKL. This CDR3 contains 16 residues. CDR3 DNA sequence: TGCGCCAGCAGCCAGACTCAGGGGGGCGGCAATCAGCCCCAGCATTTT. Translation gives CASSQTQGGGNQPQHF.

The chain combines TRBV28 with TRBJ2-2; D not certain. This CDR3 region has 14 residues. The germline gives CDR1 MDHEN, CDR2 SYDVKM. V lost 1 base and J 4 bases, leaving 7 bases between the germline ends. The CDR3 DNA follows: TGTGCCAGCAGTTTATCGGTCCGCACCGGGGAGCTGTTTTTT. This encodes CASSLSVRTGELFF. Complete variable domain (other parts from reference TRBV28 and TRBJ2-2): DVKVTQSSRYLVKRTGEKVFLECVQDMDHENMFWYRQDPGLGLRLIYFSYDVKMKEKGDIPEGYSVSREKKERFSLILESASTNQTSMYLCASSLSVRTGELFFGEGSRLTVL.